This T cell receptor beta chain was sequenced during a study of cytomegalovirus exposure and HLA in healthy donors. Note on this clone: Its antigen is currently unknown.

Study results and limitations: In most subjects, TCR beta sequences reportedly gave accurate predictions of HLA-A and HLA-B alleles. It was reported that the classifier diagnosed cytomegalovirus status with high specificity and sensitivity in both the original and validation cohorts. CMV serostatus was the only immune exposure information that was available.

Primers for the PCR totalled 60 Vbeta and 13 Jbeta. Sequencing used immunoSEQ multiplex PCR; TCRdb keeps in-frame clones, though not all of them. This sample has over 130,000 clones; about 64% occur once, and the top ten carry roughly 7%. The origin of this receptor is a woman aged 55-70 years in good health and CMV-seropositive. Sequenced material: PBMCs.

The CDR3 nucleotides are TGTGCCATCAGTGAGTCGGAGGGGAGGGAGACCCAGTACTTC. Translating it yields CAISESEGRETQYF. The chain couples TRBV10-3 to TRBJ2-5, with D possibly matching TRBD2 (6 bases). Germline assignment: CDR1 ENHRY and CDR2 SYGVKD. The CDR3 extends over 14 amino acids. The V gene lost 0 bases and the J gene lost 5 bases, with 10 bases spanning the gap.